These T cell receptor beta chains were read from a single sample in a study of blood T cell repertoires in COVID-19. TCRdb's copy holds only in-frame clones and misses some; the assay was immunoSEQ multiplex PCR. The sample contains about 210,000 clones, around 84% of which appear only once. The sequencing input was peripheral blood. These receptors were taken from a man in his forties who had recovered from COVID-19. Both conserved end residues are part of each CDR3. A D gene is named only where the DNA matches it firmly. The size entry is marked missing in some rows and otherwise reads once, few, many or a size class.

>TRBV6-8|15|-|TRBJ2-5|-
CASSSRCGSKETQYF
TGTGCCAGCAGTTCCAGGTGCGGGTCCAAAGAGACCCAGTACTTC
>TRBV20-1|16|TRBD2|TRBJ2-7|few
CSASGGFSGNSYEQYF
TGCAGTGCTAGTGGGGGGTTTAGCGGGAATTCCTACGAGCAGTACTTC
>TRBV7-7|14|-|TRBJ2-7|-
CASSPDSASYEQYF
TGTGCCAGCAGCCCTGACAGCGCCTCCTACGAGCAGTACTTC
>TRBV6-5|16|-|TRBJ2-6|-
CASSYAGAGDQRALTF
TGTGCCAGCAGTTACGCGGGGGCAGGCGACCAGCGCGCCCTGACTTTC
>TRBV4-1|14|TRBD1|TRBJ2-7|once
CASSRDRVAHEQYF
TGCGCCAGCAGCCGCGACAGGGTCGCCCACGAGCAGTACTTC
>TRBV6-2/TRBV6-3|15|TRBD2|TRBJ2-5|-
CASSSLAGEGETQYF
TGTGCCAGCAGTTCACTAGCGGGAGAGGGAGAGACCCAGTACTTC
>TRBV10-3|13|-|TRBJ1-1|-
CATAETVNTEAFF
TGTGCCACCGCTGAGACAGTGAACACTGAAGCTTTCTTT
>TRBV19|15|-|TRBJ1-5|few
CASSIGRDSNQPQHF
TGTGCCAGTAGTATCGGCAGGGATAGCAATCAGCCCCAGCATTTT
>TRBV24-1|15|-|TRBJ2-5|-
CATSDTQGFQETQYF
TGTGCCACCAGTGATACCCAGGGGTTTCAAGAGACCCAGTACTTC
>TRBV14|15|-|TRBJ2-7|few
CASSQVWGKHYEQYF
TGTGCCAGCAGCCAAGTCTGGGGCAAACACTACGAGCAGTACTTC
>TRBV2|13|TRBD1|TRBJ2-7|-
CASSYRQGYEQYF
TGTGCCAGCAGTTATCGACAGGGCTACGAGCAGTACTTC
>TRBV5-5|13|-|TRBJ2-5|-
CASSLASGETQYF
TGTGCCAGCAGCTTGGCATCAGGGGAGACCCAGTACTTC
>TRBV5-1|17|-|TRBJ1-2|-
CASRLGVLRGAMDGYTF
TGCGCCAGCAGATTGGGAGTTCTCAGGGGAGCAATGGATGGCTACACCTTC
>TRBV5-8|16|TRBD2|TRBJ2-3|few
CASSPGTSGKSDTQYF
TGTGCCAGCAGCCCCGGGACTAGCGGGAAATCAGATACGCAGTATTTT
>TRBV5-5|14|-|TRBJ1-1|-
CASSPRNRQLEAFF
TGTGCCAGCAGCCCCAGGAACCGACAGCTTGAAGCTTTCTTT
>TRBV29-1|15|-|TRBJ2-3|-
CSVEDLAPEADTQYF
TGCAGCGTTGAAGATCTAGCGCCGGAGGCAGATACGCAGTATTTT
>TRBV11-3|13|-|TRBJ1-1|-
CASSLVRNTEAFF
TGTGCCAGCAGCTTAGTCAGGAACACTGAAGCTTTCTTT
>TRBV19|15|TRBD1|TRBJ1-3|-
CASTRRQGPGNTIYF
TGTGCCAGTACCCGCCGACAGGGCCCCGGAAACACCATATATTTT
>TRBV3-1/TRBV3-2|15|-|TRBJ2-3|-
CASSQRGLGTDTQYF
TGTGCCAGCAGCCAAAGAGGGTTAGGTACAGATACGCAGTATTTT
>TRBV18|14|TRBD1|TRBJ2-7|-
CASSPRTGAYEQYF
TGTGCCAGCTCTCCCAGGACAGGAGCCTACGAGCAGTACTTC
>TRBV12-5|12|-|TRBJ1-2|few
CASGLSNYGYTF
TGTGCTAGTGGACTGTCGAACTATGGCTACACCTTC
>TRBV7-9|14|-|TRBJ2-2|-
CASSFPVLTGELFF
TGTGCCAGCAGCTTCCCGGTTCTCACCGGGGAGCTGTTTTTT
>TRBV7-9|13|-|TRBJ1-6|-
CASSLGSDSPLHF
TGTGCCAGCAGCTTGGGTAGCGATTCACCCCTCCACTTT
>TRBV5-5|14|-|TRBJ2-2|-
CASSLAGNTGELFF
TGTGCCAGCAGCTTGGCGGGGAACACCGGGGAGCTGTTTTTT
>TRBV5-6|15|-|TRBJ2-7|-
CASSRGSSRTYEQYF
TGTGCCAGCAGCCGGGGGTCCTCAAGAACATACGAGCAGTACTTC
>TRBV5-1|16|TRBD2|TRBJ2-5|-
CASSLVSGSSQETQYF
TGCGCCAGCAGCTTGGTGAGCGGGAGTTCCCAAGAGACCCAGTACTTC
>TRBV10-3|15|-|TRBJ1-1|-
CASRLEVVGNTEAFF
TGTGCCTCGAGACTCGAGGTCGTGGGGAACACTGAAGCTTTCTTT
>TRBV5-8|15|TRBD2|TRBJ2-7|few
CASSSTSGRVGEQYF
TGTGCCAGCAGCTCGACTAGCGGGAGAGTTGGCGAGCAGTACTTC
>TRBV24-1|12|TRBD2|TRBJ2-5|-
CATSDGGETQYF
TGTGCCACCAGTGACGGGGGGGAGACCCAGTACTTC
>TRBV18|16|TRBD1|TRBJ2-1|-
CASSLLPGTVNNEQFF
TGTGCCAGCTCACTACTGCCCGGGACAGTAAACAATGAGCAGTTCTTC
>TRBV12-3/TRBV12-4|13|-|TRBJ2-7|-
CASSLRSPYEQYF
TGTGCCAGCAGTTTACGGTCTCCCTACGAGCAGTACTTC
>TRBV25-1|14|-|TRBJ1-1|many
CASSDINMNTEAFF
TGTGCCAGCAGTGACATCAACATGAACACTGAAGCTTTCTTT
>TRBV9|15|-|TRBJ2-5|-
CASTNSWGFKETQYF
TGTGCCAGCACCAATTCCTGGGGCTTTAAAGAGACCCAGTACTTC
>TRBV7-2|14|-|TRBJ2-5|-
CASSLLGLQETQYF
TGTGCCAGCAGCCTACTAGGACTCCAAGAGACCCAGTACTTC
>TRBV5-6|17|-|TRBJ1-2|-
CASSFLPGREADYGYTF
TGTGCCAGCAGCTTCCTTCCAGGGAGGGAAGCCGACTATGGCTACACCTTC